This TCR beta chain is from a study of cytomegalovirus exposure and HLA in healthy donors. Points from the study as a whole: Cytomegalovirus-associated status was assigned to 150 to 200 TCR beta chains.

60 Vbeta and 13 Jbeta primers were used in PCR. TCRdb keeps only in-frame clones here, not all; method: immunoSEQ multiplex PCR. The profile shows fewer than 150,000 clones, approximately 80% of them singletons. Of note for this clone: The antigen is unknown.

Per germline, CDR1 LNHNV and CDR2 YYDKDF (reference sequence). The length of the CDR3 is 18 residues. Losses at the gene ends were 1 base for V and 0 bases for J; bases not matched to a gene: 10. This sequence joins TRBV15 and TRBJ2-3; 7 nucleotides align to TRBD1. Sequencing was performed on PBMCs. The clonotype originates from a middle-aged woman in good health and CMV-seropositive. The CDR3 reads CATSRGLQGLRSTDTQYF. The CDR3 nucleotides read TGTGCCACCAGCAGAGGCCTACAGGGGCTTAGAAGCACAGATACGCAGTATTTT.